The clone carrying this T cell receptor (beta chain) showed up many times. A unique molecular identifier was carried by every single TCR cDNA molecule. Each CDR3 protein is one row after TCRdb ran MiXCR on the 5' RACE reads. The profile shows some 47,000 distinct CDR3 sequences, 6% to 9.5% of them singletons. As to time point: sample taken at primary tumor resection. Whole RNA, which was extracted from tumor, nontumor lung tissue or frozen PBMC, was sequenced without any cell sorting. Trimming removed 3 bases at V and 4 bases at J, with 16 bases between. CDR3 length equals 15 residues. Per germline, CDR1 DFQATT and CDR2 SNEGSKA (reference sequence). This sample was included in a study of spatial heterogeneity in lung cancer.

The chain is built from TRBV20-1 and TRBJ2-1; the D is unclear. This TCR was recovered from a female donor with early-stage non-small cell lung cancer. The sample consisted of PBMCs, taken at surgery. Written as DNA, the CDR3 is TGCAGTGCTAGCCTAAGACCCCCAAGGTACAATGAGCAGTTCTTC. Its translation is CSASLRPPRYNEQFF.